This T cell receptor (beta chain) was sequenced during a study of Ad26.COV2.S vaccination and SARS-CoV-2 variants (dated by TCRdb to about 2021). As for the study more broadly: TCRbeta repertoire sequencing served as the tool for gauging how specific and how broad the SARS-CoV-2-reactive T cell receptors were following Ad26.COV2.S vaccination. The TCR-sequenced set comprised approximately 32 samples: 19 Ad26.COV2.S vaccine recipients, 5 placebo recipients and 8 SARS-CoV-2 convalescent individuals. Beyond this particular receptor, the publication reports: Higher spike-specific TCR breadth was observed in Ad26.COV2.S recipients than in placebo recipients (P = 0.0014). Vaccine and placebo recipients had comparable non-spike TCR breadth, which fits with the vaccine containing only spike. The authors noted that the TCR breadth and depth analyses may have underestimated total T cell responses. After vaccination, substantial breadth of spike-specific CD8+ and CD4+ T cell responses was reported.

The germline V gene (reference sequence) gives CDR1 as GTSNPN and CDR2 as SVGIG. Ends trimmed: V by 3 bases, J by 3 bases; bases unmatched to a gene: 7. From its cysteine to its phenylalanine, the CDR3 spans 15 amino acids. Just CDR3 DNA is preserved here, 45 bases in frame from base 1. With regard to this clone: Its cognate antigen has yet to be identified. Within one base of it there is no much larger clone, and no base qualities were kept.

What this sample's time point label stands for: individuals recovered from natural SARS-CoV-2 infection. The immunoSEQ Assay was used to sequence TCRbeta CDR3 regions. After extraction, genomic DNA underwent amplification by bias-controlled multiplex PCR, followed by high-throughput sequencing. As for how the authors treated the data: Collapsing and filtering of sequences were performed to quantify the absolute abundance of each unique TCRbeta CDR3 region. T cell fraction was estimated by normalization of TCRbeta template counts to usable DNA, with usable DNA being measured through amplification of reference genes present in all nucleated cells. Repertoire TCRs were annotated as SARS-CoV-2-specific by exact matching of V gene, CDR3 amino acid sequence and J gene to a known reactive TCR set. The reference SARS-CoV-2 TCR set was derived from MIRA and filtered for enrichment in COVID-19-positive ImmuneCODE repertoires, a step that removed public or cross-reactive TCRs. Using the MIRA antigens, annotated TCRs were further analysed by specific ORF or by position within an ORF. Depth was the summed frequency of annotated unique rearrangements, while breadth was defined as annotated unique rearrangements over total unique productive rearrangements. Two-sided Wilcoxon rank-sum tests were used to compare TCR breadth between groups. Sourced from immuneACCESS, this table was stored by TCRdb with only in-frame sequences that have V and J called. A share of the clones is absent; for the studies checked, an unresolved V gene accounts for under half, and the remainder has no known explanation. V, J and clone size are those of that table, while D and trimming were read from the DNA. The sample yields some 190,000 clones; 87% were counted once. The ten top clones hold about 5.5% of the sample.

Source: peripheral blood, taken after recovery from COVID-19. The TCR sequence derives from a human donor who had recovered from COVID-19. The sequence links TRBV30 to TRBJ1-1; TRBD1 agrees with 10 junctional bases. The CDR3 in this case is CAWSSDRGLYTEAFF. The DNA reads TGTGCCTGGAGCAGTGACAGGGGGCTGTACACTGAAGCTTTCTTT.